This T cell receptor (beta chain) was obtained from a study of Graves' ophthalmopathy and Graves' hyperthyroidism listed by TCRdb under 2018. With regard to the full study: Peripheral blood samples were taken at the time of initial diagnosis, before any treatment was given. In total, around 140 blood samples were TCR-sequenced: approximately 42 ophthalmopathy, some 75 hyperthyroidism and about 17 hyperthyroidism-to-ophthalmopathy patients. The study used signatures of the TCR beta repertoire to tell Graves' ophthalmopathy apart from Graves' hyperthyroidism and to predict which patients would progress to ophthalmopathy. Following sampling, methimazole starting at 30 mg daily was administered to hyperthyroidism patients, and high-dose intravenous methylprednisolone was administered to ophthalmopathy patients. T-cell repertoires of thyroid tissue and blood were compared in several hyperthyroidism patients. To explore V-J signatures distinguishing ophthalmopathy from hyperthyroidism, a discovery set of 100 patients (43 ophthalmopathy, 57 stable hyperthyroidism) was enrolled. The 85 to 100 discovery patients were divided at random into training and test sets in a 7:3 ratio. The independent validation cohort included about 19 hyperthyroidism patients plus 17 patients who later progressed from hyperthyroidism to ophthalmopathy. The study at large found these results: Most of the expanded thyroid clonotypes with a frequency above 0.001 were also detected in blood, and it was suggested that the thyroid immune response may be reflected by blood repertoires. In cross-validation, the 13-signature model distinguished ophthalmopathy from stable hyperthyroidism with approximately 90% sensitivity and around 81% specificity, and in the test set the corresponding values were approximately 80% and 68%. In validation, the model predicted ophthalmopathy progression with about 70% sensitivity and approximately 72% specificity; about a dozen predicted patients were CT-confirmed with GO in a median of about 7.1 months. No statistical method was used to set the sample size in advance, and the investigators knew which group each participant was assigned to.

In the germline V gene, CDR1 corresponds to SGHAT and CDR2 to FQNNGV. Cut back by 0 bases and 0 bases, the V and J ends lie 12 bases apart. There are 16 amino acids in the CDR3, from cysteine to phenylalanine inclusive. Only the CDR3 part of the read is kept: 48 bases, read in frame from the first base. A patient counted as having stable hyperthyroidism if there was no progression to ophthalmopathy within 18 months of follow-up. Hyperthyroidism patients were newly diagnosed, were aged 18 to 65 years, and had a disease duration under 2 months. Patients with other autoimmune diseases, uncontrolled infections, pregnancy or lactation were excluded. Diagnosis was based on clinical symptoms, serum thyroxine, TRAb, thyroid ultrasound and orbital computed tomography. Using Ficoll-Paque density gradient centrifugation, PBMCs were isolated from roughly 9.2 ml of fresh peripheral blood. Trizol reagent was used to extract the total RNA, and its quality was then checked on an Agilent 2100 Bioanalyzer.

This clonotype was counted many times. What this receptor recognizes is not known. Per-base quality was not reported, and no clone a single base away is much larger than it. TCR beta CDR3 regions were amplified from RNA transcripts for repertoire sequencing. The first round was an RT-PCR using HTBI primers with the Qiagen OneStep RT-PCR kit, and this first round was followed by a second-round multiplex PCR, then size selection and purification. Libraries were sequenced on an Illumina HiSeq2000 using paired-end 100 bp reads. Turning to the authors' computational methods: SOAPnuke was used for read processing, and reads with adapters, uncalled bases, a mean Phred below 15, or no exact constant-primer or identifier match were discarded. COPE v1.2.5 was used to merge the high-quality paired reads. Each unique nucleotide sequence was treated as a clonotype, and MiTCR v1.1 was used to align the clonotypes to the IMGT TRB V, D and J references. Only V-J combinations with frequency above 0.0001 were analysed, covering about 99% of repertoires. For each V-J combination, a TCR clonal expansion and chaos score was defined as the ratio of F50 clonal expansion to chaos observed in the TCRdist matrix. Welch's t-statistics and random forest were used to reduce the features to roughly 14 V-J combinations, which were then used as input to a naive Bayes classifier. The similarity between thyroid and blood repertoires was quantified using the Morisita-Horn index. In TCRdb, the public reads were trimmed at Q25 with fastp and aligned with MiXCR, with productive beta chains retained. CDR3 protein sequences are deduplicated, and each keeps its most common genes and DNA. The V and J calls follow TCRdb's processing rather than the paper's. This sample holds hundreds of thousands of distinct CDR3 sequences; around a fifth were observed only once. Approximately 3% of the sample belongs to the ten largest clones.

The chain links TRBV11-2 with TRBJ2-7; the D gene is possibly TRBD1 or TRBD2, with 6 bases matching each. Sequencing was done on a sample of peripheral blood. The sequence was obtained from a young woman with stable Graves' hyperthyroidism. Donor details come from another sample of the same person, matched by shared clones. The nucleotide sequence reads TGTGCCAGCAGCTTAGAGAAGGGGGGAGGCTCCTACGAGCAGTACTTC. It specifies CASSLEKGGGSYEQYF.